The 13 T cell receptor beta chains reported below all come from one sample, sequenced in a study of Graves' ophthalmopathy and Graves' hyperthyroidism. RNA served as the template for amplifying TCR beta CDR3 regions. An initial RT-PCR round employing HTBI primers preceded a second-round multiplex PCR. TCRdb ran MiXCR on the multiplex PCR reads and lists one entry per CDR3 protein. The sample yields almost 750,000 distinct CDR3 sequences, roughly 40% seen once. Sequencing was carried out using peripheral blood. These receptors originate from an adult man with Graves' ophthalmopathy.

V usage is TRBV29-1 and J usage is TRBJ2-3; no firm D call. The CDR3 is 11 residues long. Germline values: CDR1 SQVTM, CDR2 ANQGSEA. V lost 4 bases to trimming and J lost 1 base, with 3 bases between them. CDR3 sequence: CSVARTDTQYF. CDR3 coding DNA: TGCAGCGTTGCCCGCACAGATACGCAGTATTTT.

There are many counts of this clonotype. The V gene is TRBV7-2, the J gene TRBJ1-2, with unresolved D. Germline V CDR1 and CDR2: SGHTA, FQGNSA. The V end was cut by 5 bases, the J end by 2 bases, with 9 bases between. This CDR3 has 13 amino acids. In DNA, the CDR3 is TGTGCCAGCAGCGCCCCCGGGAACTATGGCTACACCTTC. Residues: CASSAPGNYGYTF.

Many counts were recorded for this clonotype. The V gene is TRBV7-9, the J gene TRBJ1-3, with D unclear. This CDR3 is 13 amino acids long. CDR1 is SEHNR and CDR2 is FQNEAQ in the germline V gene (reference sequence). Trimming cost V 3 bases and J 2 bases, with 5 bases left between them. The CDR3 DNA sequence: TGTGCCAGCAGCTTCGCGCCTGGAAACACCATATATTTT. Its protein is CASSFAPGNTIYF.

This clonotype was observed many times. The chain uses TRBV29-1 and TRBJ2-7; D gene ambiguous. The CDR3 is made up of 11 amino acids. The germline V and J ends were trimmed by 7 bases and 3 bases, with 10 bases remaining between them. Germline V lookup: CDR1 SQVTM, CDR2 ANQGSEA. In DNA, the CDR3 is TGCAGCGGAAACCAGGACTACGAGCAGTACTTC. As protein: CSGNQDYEQYF.

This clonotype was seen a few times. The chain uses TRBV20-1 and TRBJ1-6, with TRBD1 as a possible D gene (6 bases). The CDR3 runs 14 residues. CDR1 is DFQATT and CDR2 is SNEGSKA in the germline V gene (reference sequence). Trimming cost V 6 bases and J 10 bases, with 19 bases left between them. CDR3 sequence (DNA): TGCAGTGCCCCGCCAAGGGGGGTTGGGTCACCCCTCCACTTT. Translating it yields CSAPPRGVGSPLHF.

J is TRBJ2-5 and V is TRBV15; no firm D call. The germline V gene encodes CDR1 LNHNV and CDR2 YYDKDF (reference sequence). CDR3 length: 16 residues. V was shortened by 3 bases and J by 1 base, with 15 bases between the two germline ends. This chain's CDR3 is CATSRRHGPGQETQYF. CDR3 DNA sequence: TGTGCCACCAGCAGGAGACACGGACCAGGCCAAGAGACCCAGTACTTC.

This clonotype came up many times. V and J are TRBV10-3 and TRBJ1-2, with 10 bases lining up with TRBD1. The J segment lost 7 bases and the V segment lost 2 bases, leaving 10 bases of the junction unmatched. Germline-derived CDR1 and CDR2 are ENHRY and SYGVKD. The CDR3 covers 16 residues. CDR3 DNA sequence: TGTGCCATCAGTGAGACATCCGGGACAGGGGTCGGTGGCTACACCTTC. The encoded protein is CAISETSGTGVGGYTF.

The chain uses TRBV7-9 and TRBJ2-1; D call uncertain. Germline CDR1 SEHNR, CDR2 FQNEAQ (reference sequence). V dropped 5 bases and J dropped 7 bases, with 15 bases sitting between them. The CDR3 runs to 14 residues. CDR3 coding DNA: TGTGCCAGCAGCATGGACGGACGACCTAATGAGCAGTTCTTC. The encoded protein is CASSMDGRPNEQFF.

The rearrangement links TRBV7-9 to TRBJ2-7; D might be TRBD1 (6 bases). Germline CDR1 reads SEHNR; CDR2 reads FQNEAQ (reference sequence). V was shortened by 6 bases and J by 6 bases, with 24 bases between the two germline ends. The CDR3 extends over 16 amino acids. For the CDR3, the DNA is TGTGCCAGCAGACCAAGAAATGGGGGCCCTATGGGCGAGCAGTACTTC. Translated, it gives CASRPRNGGPMGEQYF.

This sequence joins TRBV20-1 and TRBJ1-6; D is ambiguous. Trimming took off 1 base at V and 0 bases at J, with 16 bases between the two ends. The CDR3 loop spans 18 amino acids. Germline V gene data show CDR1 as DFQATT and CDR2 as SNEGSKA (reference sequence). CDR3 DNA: TGCAGTGCTAGAGTGGCCTTTCCGGAAAGCTCCTATAATTCACCCCTCCACTTT. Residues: CSARVAFPESSYNSPLHF.

CDR3 sequence (DNA): TGTGCCAGCAGCATGGACAGGGCTCGCTACGAGCAGTACTTC. Translated: CASSMDRARYEQYF. The chain recombines TRBV14 with TRBJ2-7; TRBD1 matches at 8 bases. Looked up from germline, CDR1 is SGHDN and CDR2 is FVKESK. The CDR3 is 14 residues long. V shed 5 bases and J 3 bases; nucleotides not matched to a gene: 6.

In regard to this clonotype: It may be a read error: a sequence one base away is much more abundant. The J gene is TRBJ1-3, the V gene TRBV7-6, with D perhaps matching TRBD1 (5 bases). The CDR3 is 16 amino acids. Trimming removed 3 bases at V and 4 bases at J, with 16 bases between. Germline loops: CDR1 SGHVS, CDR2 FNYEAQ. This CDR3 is CASSFAGRRDGNTIYF. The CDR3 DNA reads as TGTGCCAGCAGCTTTGCAGGGCGAAGGGACGGAAACACCATATATTTT.

The DNA of the CDR3 is TGCAGCGTTTTGGCGCGGGATGGCTACACCTTC. It yields the protein CSVLARDGYTF. V and J are TRBV29-1 and TRBJ1-2, with D unclear. The CDR3 length is 11 residues. In germline, CDR1 is SQVTM, CDR2 ANQGSEA. Trimming stripped 5 bases from V and 6 bases from J, with 10 bases between.